This T cell receptor (beta chain) is from a study of blood T cell repertoires in COVID-19. Whole-study context: Whether acute or convalescent, the COVID-19 samples came from the United States, Italy and Spain.

Looked up from germline, CDR1 is SQVTM and CDR2 is ANQGSEA. The V and J ends lost 4 bases and 4 bases respectively, with 10 bases between them. The CDR3 extends over 12 amino acids. The protocol was immunoSEQ multiplex PCR, while the TCRdb copy is restricted to in-frame clones and leaves out a portion. The table shows hundreds of thousands of clones, with roughly 91% occurring only once. The clonotype was recovered from a woman aged 25 to 39 with acute or convalescent COVID-19. The sample comprised peripheral blood. This rearrangement joins TRBV29-1 to TRBJ1-2; D is ambiguous. The CDR3 loop reads CSVAGFAYGYTF. In DNA, the CDR3 is TGCAGCGTTGCGGGGTTCGCCTATGGCTACACCTTC. The full variable domain, in which reference TRBV29-1 and TRBJ1-2 provide the parts outside the CDR3, is SAVISQKPSRDICQRGTSLTIQCQVDSQVTMMFWYRQQPGQSLTLIATANQGSEATYESGFVIDKFPISRPNLTFSTLTVSNMSPEDSSIYLCSVAGFAYGYTFGSGTRLTVV.